These 8 T cell receptor beta chains were all obtained from the same sample, sequenced in a study of OX40 agonist ivuxolimab in advanced cancers. Only in-frame clones appear in the TCRdb table, and some are missing; sequencing was by immunoSEQ multiplex PCR. The sample lists over 70,000 clones, 88% occurring once. The starting material was CD4+ or CD8+ T cells sorted from blood, obtained in a trial of the OX40 agonist ivuxolimab. These receptors originate from an adult with an advanced solid tumor such as melanoma, head and neck, liver or kidney cancer.

This sequence joins TRBV5-4 and TRBJ1-4; tentatively, D is TRBD1 (6 bases). CDR1 and CDR2 from the germline V gene are SGHNT and YYREEE (reference sequence). Between the trimmed V and J ends, which lost 0 bases and 5 bases, there was a span of 8 bases. This CDR3 comprises 14 residues. The CDR3 region is CASSLGQANEKLFF. In DNA form, the CDR3 reads TGTGCCAGCAGCTTGGGACAGGCAAATGAAAAACTGTTTTTT.

The rearrangement uses TRBV6-1 and TRBJ2-1; TRBD1 aligns across 8 bases. The CDR3 loop spans 16 amino acids. J gave up 0 bases and V 4 bases, and 5 bases lay outside the gene matches. Germline CDR1 MNHNS, CDR2 SASEGT. In DNA form, the CDR3 reads TGTGCCAGCAGTGGACAGGGGCGCCTCTCCTACAATGAGCAGTTCTTC. This translates into CASSGQGRLSYNEQFF.

The chain joins TRBV5-4 to TRBJ1-5; the match to TRBD1 covers 7 bases. CDR1 and CDR2 (germline): SGHNT, YYREEE (reference sequence). V lost 0 bases, J lost 0 bases, and 3 bases stayed unmatched. This CDR3 is 16 amino acids long. As DNA, the CDR3 is TGTGCCAGCAGCTTGGGTGGGACAGCTAGCAATCAGCCCCAGCATTTT. Translation: CASSLGGTASNQPQHF. Full variable domain (rest looked up from reference TRBV5-4 and TRBJ1-5): ETGVTQSPTHLIKTRGQQVTLRCSSQSGHNTVSWYQQALGQGPQFIFQYYREEENGRGNFPPRFSGLQFPNYSSELNVNALELDDSALYLCASSLGGTASNQPQHFGDGTRLSIL.

The rearrangement joins TRBV5-1 to TRBJ1-5, with a weak D call TRBD1 (6 bases). V shed 2 bases and J shed 5 bases, with 8 bases lying between them. Germline CDR1 SGHRS, CDR2 YFSETQ. This CDR3 contains 13 residues. CDR3 amino acids: CASSLGGDQPQHF. The CDR3 coding sequence is TGCGCCAGCAGCTTAGGGGGTGATCAGCCCCAGCATTTT.

The CDR3 spells CASSLSQGYGYTF. Here the CDR3 DNA reads TGTGCCAGCAGCTTAAGTCAGGGCTATGGCTACACCTTC. The rearrangement uses TRBV7-9 and TRBJ1-2, with D possibly matching TRBD1 (5 bases). Trimming took off 2 bases at V and 4 bases at J, with 8 bases between the two ends. The CDR3 is made up of 13 amino acids. Germline V gives CDR1 SEHNR, CDR2 FQNEAQ (reference sequence).

V is TRBV5-1 and J is TRBJ2-2; 7 positions match TRBD1. Trimming at V came to 1 base and at J to 1 base, leaving 1 base not matched to a gene. Germline V CDR1 and CDR2: SGHRS, YFSETQ. The CDR3 covers 15 residues. The CDR3 DNA reads as TGCGCCAGCAGCTTGAACAGGGGGAACACCGGGGAGCTGTTTTTT. This encodes CASSLNRGNTGELFF.

This chain joins TRBV6-5 and TRBJ2-7; TRBD1 matches 9 bases. The length of the CDR3 is 15 residues. J lost 3 bases, V lost 7 bases, and 10 bases had no gene match. CDR1 and CDR2 from the germline V gene are MNHEY and SVGAGI. The CDR3 spells CASIRDGTGNYEQYF. In DNA, the CDR3 is TGTGCCAGCATAAGAGACGGGACAGGGAACTACGAGCAGTACTTC.

CDR3 in DNA: TGTGCCAGCAGCGGTCCGGGACAGGGGAGTAGGGCTGAAGCTTTCTTT. Its protein product is CASSGPGQGSRAEAFF. The chain links TRBV7-8 to TRBJ1-1; 10 bases match TRBD1. V lost 5 bases, J lost 6 bases, and 12 bases stayed unmatched. The CDR3 runs to 16 residues. Germline CDR1 reads SGHVS; CDR2 reads FQNEAQ.